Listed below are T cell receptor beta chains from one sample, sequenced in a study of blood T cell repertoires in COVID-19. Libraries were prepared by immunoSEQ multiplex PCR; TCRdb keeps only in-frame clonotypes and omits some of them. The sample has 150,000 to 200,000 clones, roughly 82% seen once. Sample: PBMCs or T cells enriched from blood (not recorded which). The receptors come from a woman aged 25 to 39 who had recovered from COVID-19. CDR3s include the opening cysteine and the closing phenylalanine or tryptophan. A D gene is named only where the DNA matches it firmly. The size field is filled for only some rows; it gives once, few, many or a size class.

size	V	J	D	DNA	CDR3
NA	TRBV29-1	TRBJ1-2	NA	TGCAGCGTGACCAGGGTGACGGGCTATGGCTACACCTTC	CSVTRVTGYGYTF
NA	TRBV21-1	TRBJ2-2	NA	TGTGCCAGCAGCTCCCCGGGACAGGGGGCCGGGGAGCTGTTTTTT	CASSSPGQGAGELFF
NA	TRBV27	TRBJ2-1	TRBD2	TGTGCCAGCAGTCGAACCGGACTAGCGGGTTACAATGAGCAGTTCTTC	CASSRTGLAGYNEQFF
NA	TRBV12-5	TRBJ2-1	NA	TGTGCTAGTGGCTACGACTACTCCTACAATGAGCAGTTCTTC	CASGYDYSYNEQFF
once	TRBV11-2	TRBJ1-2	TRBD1	TGTGCCAGCAGCTTAGATGGTCGTTGGACAGGGGGTGAGGGCTACACCTTC	CASSLDGRWTGGEGYTF
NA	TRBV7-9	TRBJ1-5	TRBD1	TGTGCCAGCAGCCCCCTACAGGGGACCAATCAGCCCCAGCATTTT	CASSPLQGTNQPQHF
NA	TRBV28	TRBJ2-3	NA	TGTGCCACTAACACGGGGACAGATACGCAGTATTTT	CATNTGTDTQYF
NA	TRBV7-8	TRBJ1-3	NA	TGTGCCAGCAGCCTAACGACTGCTCCCTCTGGAAACACCATATATTTT	CASSLTTAPSGNTIYF
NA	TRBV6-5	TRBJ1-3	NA	TGTGCCAGCACTCCTGGCGGCTCTGGAAACACCATATATTTT	CASTPGGSGNTIYF
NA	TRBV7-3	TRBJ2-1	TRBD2	TGTGCCAGCAGCCCGGGACTAGCATACAATGAGCAGTTCTTC	CASSPGLAYNEQFF
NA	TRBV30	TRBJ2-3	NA	TGTGCCTGGAGTCAATCAGAAAGCGGCACAGATACGCAGTATTTT	CAWSQSESGTDTQYF
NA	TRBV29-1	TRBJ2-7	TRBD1	TGCAGCGCTGATTCCGGGACAGGGGGCTCCTACGAGCAGTACTTC	CSADSGTGGSYEQYF
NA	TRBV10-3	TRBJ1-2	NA	TGTGCCACCAGTCCCCGGGGCTATGGCTACACCTTC	CATSPRGYGYTF
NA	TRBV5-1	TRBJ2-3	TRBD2	TGCGCCAGCAGCCCGAAAGCGGGAGTGGGAGCACGCACAGATACGCAGTATTTT	CASSPKAGVGARTDTQYF
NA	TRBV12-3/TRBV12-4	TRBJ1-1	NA	TGTGCCAGCAGTCAGGGCCCCAGCACTGAAGCTTTCTTT	CASSQGPSTEAFF
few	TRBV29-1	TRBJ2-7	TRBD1	TGCAGCGTTGTCGTAGACAGGGAAGGTTACGAGCAGTACTTC	CSVVVDREGYEQYF
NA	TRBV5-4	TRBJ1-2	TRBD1	TGTGCCAGCAGCTTTACAGGGGGCGCCTATGGCTACACCTTC	CASSFTGGAYGYTF
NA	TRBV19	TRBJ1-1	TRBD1	TGTGCCAGTAGTCCTTCCCGGACAGGGGCTGAAGCTTTCTTT	CASSPSRTGAEAFF
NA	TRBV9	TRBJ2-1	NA	TGTGCCAGCAGCGTAGACCCCGGGAATAGGTATGAGCAGTTCTTC	CASSVDPGNRYEQFF
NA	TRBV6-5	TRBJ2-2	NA	TGTGCCAGCAGTTACTCCCCAACGAGGGACACCGGGGAGCTGTTTTTT	CASSYSPTRDTGELFF
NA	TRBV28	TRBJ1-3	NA	TGTGCCAGCCACGGTGGAAACACCATATATTTT	CASHGGNTIYF
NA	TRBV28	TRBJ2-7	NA	TGTGCCAGCAGTCGGGACACCTTTCTCGAGCAGTACTTC	CASSRDTFLEQYF
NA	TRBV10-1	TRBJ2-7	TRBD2	TGCGCCAGCAGTGAGTTAGCGGGAGGGCCTCACGAGCAGTACTTC	CASSELAGGPHEQYF
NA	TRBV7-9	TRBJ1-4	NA	TGTGCCAGCAGCTCGACGGACTTCTCGAATGAAAAACTGTTTTTT	CASSSTDFSNEKLFF
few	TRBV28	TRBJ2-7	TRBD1	TGTGCCAGCAGTATTAACCATTGGACAGGGGGAAGGCTACCAACCTACGAGCAGTACTTC	CASSINHWTGGRLPTYEQYF
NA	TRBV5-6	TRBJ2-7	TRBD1	TGTGCCAGCAGCCAACCGACAGGGGGGGAGCAGTACTTC	CASSQPTGGEQYF
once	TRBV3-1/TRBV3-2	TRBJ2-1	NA	TGTGCCAGCAGCCAAGGGGCCCCTCAACAGTTCTTC	CASSQGAPQQFF
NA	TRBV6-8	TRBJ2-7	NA	TGTGCCAGCATTCACAGGGAATCCTACGAGCAGTACTTC	CASIHRESYEQYF
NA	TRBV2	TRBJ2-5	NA	TGTGCCAGCAGTGGCGGTCCTGAAGAGACCCAGTACTTC	CASSGGPEETQYF
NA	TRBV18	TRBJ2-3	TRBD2	TGTGCCAGCTCACCTTTTCCTAGCGGGAGGAACGATACGCAGTATTTT	CASSPFPSGRNDTQYF